The clone carrying this TCR beta chain was found a few times. Different DNA sequences within this sample yield the same CDR3. This table comes from immunoSEQ multiplex PCR, and its TCRdb copy is limited to in-frame clones, with some not included. Here the sample spans 13,000 to 15,000 clones, 77% being singletons. Trimming shortened V by 6 bases and J by 0 bases, and 8 bases separated the two germline ends. The CDR3 spans 14 residues. The germline gives CDR1 LNHDA, CDR2 SQIVND (reference sequence). The data belong to a study of graft-versus-host responses after intestinal transplantation. Once graft tissue had been processed, intraepithelial and lamina propria lymphocytes were released.

The chain carries TRBV19 and TRBJ2-2; D possibly corresponds to TRBD2 (6 bases). This sample comprised ileum tissue, obtained 27 days after intestinal transplant. The receptor comes from a human patient who received an intestinal transplant, so some T cells may come from the graft donor. In nucleotides, the CDR3 is TGTGCCAGTAGGCGGGAAACGAACACCGGGGAGCTGTTTTTT. As protein: CASRRETNTGELFF.